The 8 T cell receptor beta chains reported below all come from one sample, sequenced in a study of cytomegalovirus exposure and HLA in healthy donors. Researchers ran the PCR with 60 Vbeta and 13 Jbeta primers. This table comes from immunoSEQ multiplex PCR, and its TCRdb copy is limited to in-frame clones, with some not included. The sample consists of over 100,000 clones, approximately 80% of them appearing once. Source material: PBMCs. The receptors were sampled from a woman aged 40 to 55 in good health and CMV-seropositive.

This sequence joins TRBV5-1 and TRBJ2-6; D gene uncertain. CDR1 and CDR2 from the germline V gene are SGHRS and YFSETQ. This CDR3 has 15 residues. Deletions cut 0 bases from V and 2 bases from J, with 6 bases between. The CDR3 bases are TGCGCCAGCAGCTTGGCAGAGGCTGGGGCCAACGTCCTGACTTTC. Translated, it gives CASSLAEAGANVLTF.

The chain has TRBV30 and TRBJ2-1; D unclear. This CDR3 spans 12 amino acids. The V gene lost 1 base and the J gene lost 6 bases, with 7 bases spanning the gap. Germline V CDR1 and CDR2: GTSNPN, SVGIG (reference sequence). The CDR3: CAWSAQFNEQFF. The CDR3 DNA follows: TGTGCCTGGAGTGCCCAATTCAATGAGCAGTTCTTC.

The chain employs TRBV7-2 and TRBJ1-2; weak D call: TRBD1 (6 bases). The V gene lost 2 bases and the J gene lost 7 bases, with 17 bases spanning the gap. This CDR3 region has 15 residues. In germline, CDR1 is SGHTA, CDR2 FQGNSA. This CDR3 reads CASSLTNPGVGGYTF. The DNA of the CDR3 is TGTGCCAGCAGCTTAACTAACCCAGGGGTGGGTGGCTACACCTTC. Variable domain in full (rest from reference TRBV7-2 and TRBJ1-2): GAGVSQSPSNKVTEKGKDVELRCDPISGHTALYWYRQSLGQGLEFLIYFQGNSAPDKSGLPSDRFSAERTGGSVSTLTIQRTQQEDSAVYLCASSLTNPGVGGYTFGSGTRLTVV.

V and J are TRBV25-1 and TRBJ1-2; D is possibly TRBD1 (6 bases). Trimming stripped 8 bases from V and 7 bases from J, with 17 bases between. Germline CDR1 MGHDK, CDR2 SYGVNS. This CDR3 contains 13 residues. The CDR3 coding sequence is TGTGCCAGCTGGACACAGGGTAGGGGTGGCTACACCTTC. Its protein is CASWTQGRGGYTF.

This clone was recorded a few times. The chain carries TRBV5-6 and TRBJ1-2, with D perhaps TRBD1 (6 bases). The CDR3 totals 14 residues. V lost 6 bases to trimming and J lost 2 bases, with 14 bases between them. Germline CDR1 reads SGHDT; CDR2 reads YYEEEE. This CDR3 is CASTQGGRNYGYTF. In DNA, the CDR3 is TGTGCCAGCACCCAAGGGGGTAGGAACTATGGCTACACCTTC.

J is TRBJ1-6 and V is TRBV18, with TRBD1 matching 8 bases. This CDR3 comprises 15 residues. Trimming took 3 bases from V and 7 from J; bases not matched to a gene: 5. The germline V gene has CDR1 KGHSH and CDR2 LQKENI. The CDR3 here is CASSPHRDRNSPLHF. The DNA of the CDR3 is TGTGCCAGCTCACCTCACCGGGACAGGAATTCACCCCTCCACTTT.

The gene calls are TRBV5-1 and TRBJ2-3; 9 nucleotides align to TRBD2. V shed 5 bases and J 0 bases; nucleotides not matched to a gene: 10. The length of the CDR3 is 17 residues. Per germline, CDR1 SGHRS and CDR2 YFSETQ. The CDR3 DNA reads as TGCGCCAGCAGTCCTGAGAGCGGGGGGTTTAGCACAGATACGCAGTATTTT. Protein product: CASSPESGGFSTDTQYF.

This chain links TRBV19 with TRBJ2-7; a possible D gene is TRBD1 (6 bases). This CDR3 is 13 amino acids long. Trimming removed 6 bases from V and 4 bases from J, with 13 bases in between. Germline-derived CDR1 and CDR2 are LNHDA and SQIVND (reference sequence). CDR3 nucleotides: TGTGCCAGTAGGAGACGGGACACTTACGAGCAGTACTTC. Residues: CASRRRDTYEQYF. Full variable domain (missing parts from reference TRBV19 and TRBJ2-7): DGGITQSPKYLFRKEGQNVTLSCEQNLNHDAMYWYRQDPGQGLRLIYYSQIVNDFQKGDIAEGYSVSREKKESFPLTVTSAQKNPTAFYLCASRRRDTYEQYFGPGTRLTVT.